The rows below give T cell receptor beta chains drawn from one sample of a study of T cell repertoires in aging, cancer and after chemotherapy. A single record per CDR3 protein comes from TCRdb applying MiXCR to the multiplex PCR reads. The table includes approximately 3,000 distinct CDR3 sequences, 30% to 40% detected once. The sample was blood. These receptors were collected from a human donor with a solid tumor. The CDR3 runs from the conserved cysteine through the conserved F or W. The D gene is left open where the match is weak. Clone size appears in some rows only: once, few, many, or a class for an expanded clone.

j_gene: TRBJ1-1; abundance: -; d_gene: -; v_gene: TRBV4-3; CDR3nt: TGCGCCAGCAGCCAAGATCGTTCAGGAGCTGAAGCTTTCTTT; CDR3aa: CASSQDRSGAEAFF
j_gene: TRBJ1-5; abundance: medium-sized; d_gene: -; v_gene: TRBV27; CDR3nt: TGTGCCAGCAGTTCGACCACAGGGTATCAGCCCCAGCATTTT; CDR3aa: CASSSTTGYQPQHF
j_gene: TRBJ1-1; abundance: few; d_gene: -; v_gene: TRBV25-1; CDR3nt: TGTGCCAGCAAGAGGGGAGCTGAAGCTTTCTTT; CDR3aa: CASKRGAEAFF
j_gene: TRBJ2-7; abundance: -; d_gene: -; v_gene: TRBV12-3/TRBV12-4; CDR3nt: TGTGCCAGCAGTTTTCGCAGGCTCGAGCAGTACTTC; CDR3aa: CASSFRRLEQYF
j_gene: TRBJ1-3; abundance: -; d_gene: -; v_gene: TRBV6-5; CDR3nt: TGTGCCAGCAGTACCTATGGACAGAGCTCTGGAAACACCATATATTTT; CDR3aa: CASSTYGQSSGNTIYF
j_gene: TRBJ2-7; abundance: few; d_gene: -; v_gene: TRBV10-3; CDR3nt: TGTGCCATCAGTGAGTCGACGTACTCCTACGAGCAGTACTTC; CDR3aa: CAISESTYSYEQYF
j_gene: TRBJ1-5; abundance: -; d_gene: TRBD1; v_gene: TRBV6-5; CDR3nt: TGTGCCAGCAGCACCACAGGGGGCATTCAGCCCCAGCATTTT; CDR3aa: CASSTTGGIQPQHF
j_gene: TRBJ1-1; abundance: once; d_gene: -; v_gene: TRBV6-5; CDR3nt: TGTGCCAGCATCGATGGGCTTAGAGGAATGAACACTGAAGCTTTCTTT; CDR3aa: CASIDGLRGMNTEAFF
j_gene: TRBJ1-4; abundance: -; d_gene: -; v_gene: TRBV5-1; CDR3nt: TGCGCCAGCAGGGCGGGTAGTGAAAAACTGTTTTTT; CDR3aa: CASRAGSEKLFF
j_gene: TRBJ2-7; abundance: -; d_gene: TRBD1; v_gene: TRBV6-2/TRBV6-3; CDR3nt: TGTGCCAGCAGTTACCTAGGACAGGGGTTATCCGAGCAGTACTTC; CDR3aa: CASSYLGQGLSEQYF
j_gene: TRBJ1-6; abundance: medium-sized; d_gene: -; v_gene: TRBV27; CDR3nt: TGTGCCAGCAGTTCGAGGAACTCACCCCTCCACTTT; CDR3aa: CASSSRNSPLHF
j_gene: TRBJ2-1; abundance: -; d_gene: TRBD2; v_gene: TRBV19; CDR3nt: TGTGCCAGTAGTACCGGGACTAGCGGGGGCGGTGAGCAGTTCTTC; CDR3aa: CASSTGTSGGGEQFF
j_gene: TRBJ1-2; abundance: -; d_gene: -; v_gene: TRBV27; CDR3nt: TGTGCCAGCAGTTCCCCACGGGGGGGGGCGGGCGACTATGGCTACACCTTC; CDR3aa: CASSSPRGGAGDYGYTF
j_gene: TRBJ1-2; abundance: -; d_gene: -; v_gene: TRBV7-8; CDR3nt: TGTGCCAGCAGTCCCACCCCGGGGACCGTCTATGGCTACACCTTC; CDR3aa: CASSPTPGTVYGYTF
j_gene: TRBJ2-5; abundance: -; d_gene: -; v_gene: TRBV5-5; CDR3nt: TGTGCCAGCAGCTTGGAGTCACGCAGGTACCAAGAGACCCAGTACTTC; CDR3aa: CASSLESRRYQETQYF
j_gene: TRBJ1-5; abundance: few; d_gene: -; v_gene: TRBV6-1; CDR3nt: TGTGCCAGCAGTGAAGATCCTGAGAATCAGCCCCAGCATTTT; CDR3aa: CASSEDPENQPQHF
j_gene: TRBJ1-5; abundance: -; d_gene: -; v_gene: TRBV19; CDR3nt: TGTGCCAGTAGGGGGCGAGGCAATCAGCCCCAGCATTTT; CDR3aa: CASRGRGNQPQHF
j_gene: TRBJ1-2; abundance: -; d_gene: -; v_gene: TRBV11-2; CDR3nt: TGTGCCAGCAGCCCTCGGACAACTCATGGCTACACCTTC; CDR3aa: CASSPRTTHGYTF
j_gene: TRBJ2-3; abundance: -; d_gene: -; v_gene: TRBV7-9; CDR3nt: TGTGCCAGCAGCCTGGGGTCTGGGGTGGATACGCAGTATTTT; CDR3aa: CASSLGSGVDTQYF
j_gene: TRBJ2-2; abundance: few; d_gene: -; v_gene: TRBV10-3; CDR3nt: TGTGCCATCAGTGGAGGCGGGGAGAACACCGGGGAGCTGTTTTTT; CDR3aa: CAISGGGENTGELFF
j_gene: TRBJ1-2; abundance: -; d_gene: -; v_gene: TRBV19; CDR3nt: TGTGCCAGTAGTATTCTGGACAGCGCATATCCGGCTAGCTATGGCTACACCTTC; CDR3aa: CASSILDSAYPASYGYTF
j_gene: TRBJ1-1; abundance: few; d_gene: -; v_gene: TRBV27; CDR3nt: TGTGCCAGCAGTTCCAGTCGACGTGACAGCAACACTGAAGCTTTCTTT; CDR3aa: CASSSSRRDSNTEAFF
j_gene: TRBJ1-2; abundance: few; d_gene: -; v_gene: TRBV5-6; CDR3nt: TGTGCCAGCAGCTTTCAGAGGGTCCCGACCTTCTATGGCTACACCTTC; CDR3aa: CASSFQRVPTFYGYTF
j_gene: TRBJ1-2; abundance: few; d_gene: -; v_gene: TRBV7-9; CDR3nt: TGTGCCAGCAGCTTAGCGAAGGGACCCTATGGCTACACCTTC; CDR3aa: CASSLAKGPYGYTF
j_gene: TRBJ1-2; abundance: once; d_gene: -; v_gene: TRBV7-9; CDR3nt: TGTGCCAGCGGCCCCCAGTTACAATATGGCTACACCTTC; CDR3aa: CASGPQLQYGYTF
j_gene: TRBJ2-2; abundance: -; d_gene: -; v_gene: TRBV6-5; CDR3nt: TGTGCCAGCATTTTTTCAGGGGCCGGGGAGCTGTTTTTT; CDR3aa: CASIFSGAGELFF
j_gene: TRBJ2-5; abundance: large; d_gene: -; v_gene: TRBV12-3/TRBV12-4; CDR3nt: TGTGCCAGCAGTTTCGGACCTCAAGAGACCCAGTACTTC; CDR3aa: CASSFGPQETQYF
j_gene: TRBJ2-7; abundance: -; d_gene: -; v_gene: TRBV5-6; CDR3nt: TGTGCCAGCGGGTTCGGGGGTTCCTACGAGCAGTACTTC; CDR3aa: CASGFGGSYEQYF
j_gene: TRBJ2-1; abundance: -; d_gene: -; v_gene: TRBV5-6; CDR3nt: TGCGCCAGCAGCTTGACGGACAGCCGATACAATGAGCAGTTCTTC; CDR3aa: CASSLTDSRYNEQFF
j_gene: TRBJ2-3; abundance: -; d_gene: -; v_gene: TRBV29-1; CDR3nt: TGCAGCGTCTGGGCCGGGGGGCCAGATACGCAGTATTTT; CDR3aa: CSVWAGGPDTQYF
j_gene: TRBJ1-3; abundance: -; d_gene: -; v_gene: TRBV20-1; CDR3nt: TGCAGTGCTAGAGATTCTGACTCTGGAAACACCATATATTTT; CDR3aa: CSARDSDSGNTIYF
j_gene: TRBJ1-4; abundance: -; d_gene: TRBD1; v_gene: TRBV15; CDR3nt: TGTGCCACCAGCACCCGACCGGGACAGACTAATGAAAAACTGTTTTTT; CDR3aa: CATSTRPGQTNEKLFF
j_gene: TRBJ2-1; abundance: -; d_gene: TRBD1; v_gene: TRBV27; CDR3nt: TGTGCCAGCACGCCGGCAGGGGGCTGGAATGAGCAGTTCTTC; CDR3aa: CASTPAGGWNEQFF
j_gene: TRBJ1-2; abundance: -; d_gene: -; v_gene: TRBV30; CDR3nt: TGTGCCTGGACTTCCCTTAACTATGGCTACACCTTC; CDR3aa: CAWTSLNYGYTF
j_gene: TRBJ2-1; abundance: -; d_gene: TRBD2; v_gene: TRBV28; CDR3nt: TGTGCCAGCACCCCGACTAGCGGGGGGGATGAGCAGTTCTTC; CDR3aa: CASTPTSGGDEQFF
j_gene: TRBJ1-4; abundance: -; d_gene: TRBD1; v_gene: TRBV7-9; CDR3nt: TGTGCCAGCAGCTTAGGGACAGGGCGGGAAAAACTGTTTTTT; CDR3aa: CASSLGTGREKLFF
j_gene: TRBJ1-5; abundance: -; d_gene: TRBD1; v_gene: TRBV20-1; CDR3nt: TGCAGTGCTGGGGACAGGGTATCGGGCAATCAGCCCCAGCATTTT; CDR3aa: CSAGDRVSGNQPQHF
j_gene: TRBJ1-4; abundance: once; d_gene: TRBD1; v_gene: TRBV19; CDR3nt: TGTGCCAGTAGACCGGGACAGCGTAATGAAATACTGTTTTTT; CDR3aa: CASRPGQRNEILFF
j_gene: TRBJ2-3; abundance: few; d_gene: -; v_gene: TRBV11-2; CDR3nt: TGTGCCAGCAGCTTCAGGGGCGTTAACCCAGATACGCAGTATTTT; CDR3aa: CASSFRGVNPDTQYF
j_gene: TRBJ1-5; abundance: few; d_gene: -; v_gene: TRBV19; CDR3nt: TGTGCCAGTAGCATATGGACAGCTGGTCAGCCCCAGCATTTT; CDR3aa: CASSIWTAGQPQHF
j_gene: TRBJ2-3; abundance: medium-sized; d_gene: -; v_gene: TRBV12-3/TRBV12-4; CDR3nt: TGTGCCAGCACAAATGTAGGGGGGTCAGATACGCAGTATTTT; CDR3aa: CASTNVGGSDTQYF